The next 9 T cell receptor beta chains were all read from a single sample in a study of blood T cell repertoires in COVID-19. Produced via immunoSEQ multiplex PCR; TCRdb's table is partial and in-frame only. Of fewer than 200,000 clones listed, approximately 80% are singletons. The specimen was peripheral blood. The origin of the receptors is a human donor in a cohort sampled during active COVID-19.

The rearrangement uses TRBV5-4 and TRBJ2-7, with D possibly TRBD1 on 5 matching bases. With 0 bases removed from V and 0 bases from J, the gap between germline ends came to 13 bases. Germline V lookup: CDR1 SGHNT, CDR2 YYREEE (reference sequence). The CDR3 spans 16 residues. The CDR3 sequence: CASSLASWGSSYEQYF. Here the CDR3 DNA reads TGTGCCAGCAGCTTGGCCAGCTGGGGCAGCTCCTACGAGCAGTACTTC.

V usage is TRBV10-3 and J usage is TRBJ1-5; the D gene is possibly TRBD1 (6 bases). Germline-derived CDR1 and CDR2 are ENHRY and SYGVKD. V gave up 4 bases and J gave up 0 bases, with 13 bases separating them. This CDR3 region has 16 residues. The CDR3 DNA is TGTGCCATCAGTGCAGGGGACGACTATAGCAATCAGCCCCAGCATTTT. Translated, it gives CAISAGDDYSNQPQHF.

The chain recombines TRBV7-2 with TRBJ2-7; TRBD1 matches 8 bases. The germline CDR1 and CDR2 sequences are SGHTA and FQGNSA. Unmatched junction bases numbered 10, after V lost 5 bases and J lost 4 bases. This CDR3 region has 15 residues. CDR3 region: CASSHGRTGLYEQYF. The CDR3 coding sequence is TGTGCCAGCAGCCATGGGCGGACAGGGTTATACGAGCAGTACTTC.

The genes are TRBV27 and TRBJ1-5; TRBD1 matches 9 bases. Germline assignment: CDR1 MNHEY and CDR2 SMNVEV (reference sequence). Trimming took 6 bases from V and 4 from J; bases not matched to a gene: 4. The CDR3 covers 14 residues. In DNA, the CDR3 is TGTGCCAGCAGGGCCGGGACAGGGAATCAGCCCCAGCATTTT. Its protein product is CASRAGTGNQPQHF.

The chain joins TRBV5-1 to TRBJ2-7; 7 bases are a match to TRBD2. In germline, CDR1 is SGHRS, CDR2 YFSETQ. V dropped 4 bases and J dropped 6; count of bases not matched to a gene: 13. The CDR3 covers 15 residues. The CDR3 here is CASSSRPQGGSEQYF. CDR3 in DNA: TGCGCCAGCAGCAGCCGACCTCAGGGAGGGAGCGAGCAGTACTTC. Looking up the rest from reference TRBV5-1 and TRBJ2-7 gives the full variable domain: KAGVTQTPRYLIKTRGQQVTLSCSPISGHRSVSWYQQTPGQGLQFLFEYFSETQRNKGNFPGRFSGRQFSNSRSEMNVSTLELGDSALYLCASSSRPQGGSEQYFGPGTRLTVT.

There are a few counts of this clone. The V call is TRBV7-9, the J call TRBJ2-1; D may be TRBD1 (7 bases). This CDR3 is built from 13 residues. Trimming left V 6 bases short and J 9 bases short, with 15 bases between. The germline V gene encodes CDR1 SEHNR and CDR2 FQNEAQ (reference sequence). DNA of the CDR3: TGTGCCAGCAGTATCCCAGGGGGAGGTGAGCAGTTCTTC. Amino acids: CASSIPGGGEQFF.

The genes are TRBV2 and TRBJ1-2, with 8 nucleotides matching TRBD1. The CDR3 runs to 17 residues. CDR1 SNHLY and CDR2 FYNNEI come from the germline V gene. J lost 4 bases, V lost 2 bases, and 12 bases had no gene match. The CDR3: CASSEYQGAGWGYGYTF. For the CDR3, the DNA is TGTGCCAGCAGTGAATATCAGGGGGCGGGTTGGGGCTATGGCTACACCTTC.

This rearrangement joins TRBV28 to TRBJ2-7; 8 bases agree with TRBD1. Germline CDR1 reads MDHEN; CDR2 reads SYDVKM. The CDR3 is 15 amino acids. Losses at the gene ends were 4 bases for V and 2 bases for J; bases not matched to a gene: 7. The CDR3 is CASSSSGTGTYEQYF. The CDR3 region has the DNA TGTGCCAGCAGTTCCTCCGGGACAGGAACCTACGAGCAGTACTTC.

The J gene is TRBJ2-7, the V gene TRBV28, with 11 bases that match TRBD1. CDR1 is MDHEN and CDR2 is SYDVKM in the germline V gene. This CDR3 has 15 residues. Trimming at V came to 5 bases and at J to 6 bases, leaving 9 bases not matched to a gene. CDR3 nucleotides: TGTGCCAGCAGTCCGCGGACAGGGGGCGCTTCCGAGCAGTACTTC. Residues: CASSPRTGGASEQYF.